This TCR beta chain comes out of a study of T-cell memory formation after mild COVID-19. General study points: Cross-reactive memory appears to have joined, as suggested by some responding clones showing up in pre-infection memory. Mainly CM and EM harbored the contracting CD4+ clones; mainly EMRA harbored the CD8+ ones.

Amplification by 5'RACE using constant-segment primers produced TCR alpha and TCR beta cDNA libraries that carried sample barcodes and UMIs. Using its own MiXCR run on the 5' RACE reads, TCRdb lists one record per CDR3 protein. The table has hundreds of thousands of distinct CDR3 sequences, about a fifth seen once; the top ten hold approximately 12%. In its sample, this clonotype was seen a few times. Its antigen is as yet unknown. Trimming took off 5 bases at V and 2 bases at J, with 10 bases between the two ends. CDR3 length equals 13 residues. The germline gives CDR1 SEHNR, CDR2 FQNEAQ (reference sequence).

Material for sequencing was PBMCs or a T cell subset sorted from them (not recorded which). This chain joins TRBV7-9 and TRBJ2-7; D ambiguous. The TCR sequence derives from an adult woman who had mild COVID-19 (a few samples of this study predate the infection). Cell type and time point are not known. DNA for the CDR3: TGTGCCAGCAGCCCCATAGGGACCTACGAGCAGTACTTC. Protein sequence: CASSPIGTYEQYF.